Presented here are 20 T cell receptor beta chains from one specimen sequenced in a study of T-cell memory formation after mild COVID-19. TCRdb reprocessed the 5' RACE reads with MiXCR, giving one entry per CDR3 protein. The sample includes 80,000 to 130,000 distinct CDR3 sequences, 11% of them seen just once. Sequencing was performed on PBMCs or a T cell subset sorted from them (not recorded which). These receptors were obtained from a man between 18 and 29 years old who had mild COVID-19 (a few samples of this study predate the infection). Cell type and time point are not known.

Many counts were recorded for this clonotype. The V gene is TRBV6-2 or TRBV6-3, the J gene TRBJ2-2; D not certain. The CDR3 covers 14 residues. The germline V gene has CDR1 MNHEY and CDR2 SVGEGT. V lost 3 bases and J 9 bases, leaving 14 bases between the germline ends. CDR3 in DNA: TGTGCCAGCAGTTATACCCTCTCTCCCCGGGAGCTGTTTTTT. Translated, it gives CASSYTLSPRELFF.

The chain is built from TRBV29-1 and TRBJ2-3; 12 nucleotides match TRBD1. CDR3 length: 17 amino acids. Germline V gene lookup returns CDR1 SQVTM and CDR2 ANQGSEA. V was pared by 0 bases and J by 6 bases, with 10 bases of the junction left unmatched. The CDR3 sequence: CSVEDPAGQGATDTQYF. CDR3 nucleotide sequence: TGCAGCGTTGAAGATCCGGCGGGACAGGGGGCCACGGATACGCAGTATTTT.

This clonotype was detected a few times. The V call is TRBV6-5, the J call TRBJ2-2; maybe TRBD2 (5 bases). Looked up from germline, CDR1 is MNHEY and CDR2 is SVGAGI. Trimming took off 2 bases at V and 8 bases at J, with 9 bases between the two ends. The CDR3 runs to 13 residues. The CDR3 sequence is CASSYVREGELFF. In DNA form, the CDR3 reads TGTGCCAGCAGTTACGTGAGGGAGGGGGAGCTGTTTTTT.

This clonotype came up a few times. The chain employs TRBV2 and TRBJ2-7; D may match TRBD1 or TRBD2 (6 bases each). Trimming pared 1 base from V and 2 bases from J, leaving 12 bases between. This CDR3 spans 15 amino acids. CDR1 SNHLY and CDR2 FYNNEI come from the germline V gene. The CDR3 sequence: CASSEVEGVTYEQYV. In DNA, the CDR3 is TGTGCCAGCAGTGAAGTGGAGGGGGTGACCTACGAGCAGTACGTC.

The rearrangement uses TRBV15 and TRBJ1-5; D is perhaps TRBD1 (6 bases). Germline V gene sequence: CDR1 LNHNV, CDR2 YYDKDF (reference sequence). The CDR3 loop spans 14 amino acids. The germline V and J ends were trimmed by 5 bases and 2 bases, with 10 bases remaining between them. The CDR3: CATSPYRGNQPQHF. CDR3 sequence (DNA): TGTGCCACCAGCCCGTACAGGGGCAATCAGCCCCAGCATTTT.

This clonotype was picked up a small number of times. V usage is TRBV3-1 and J usage is TRBJ2-5; TRBD1 is a possible D gene (5 bases). The CDR3 loop spans 13 amino acids. V gave up 4 bases and J gave up 5 bases, with 11 bases separating them. The V gene's germline CDR1 is LGHDT and CDR2 YNNKEL (reference sequence). The CDR3 region has the DNA TGTGCCAGCAGCCCAGACCCAGGGGAGACCCAGTACTTC. Amino acid sequence: CASSPDPGETQYF.

This clonotype has at least ten counts. V usage is TRBV5-5 and J usage is TRBJ2-1, with TRBD2 matching 10 bases. V was clipped by 1 base and J by 8 bases; unmatched bases: 6. Germline V lookup: CDR1 SGHKS, CDR2 YYEKEE (reference sequence). The CDR3 has 15 residues. CDR3 region: CASSLLLAGAYEQFF. CDR3 DNA sequence: TGTGCCAGCAGCTTGTTGCTAGCGGGGGCATATGAGCAGTTCTTC.

This chain uses TRBV5-4 with TRBJ2-5; the D gene is possibly TRBD2 (5 bases). CDR1 and CDR2 (germline): SGHNT, YYREEE (reference sequence). The CDR3 contains 15 residues. Trimming stripped 2 bases from V and 5 bases from J, with 16 bases between. CDR3 sequence: CASSFRGLTGETQYF. The CDR3 DNA is TGTGCCAGCAGCTTTCGGGGTCTGACGGGGGAGACCCAGTACTTC.

This clonotype has ten or more counts. The chain is built from TRBV7-2 and TRBJ2-4; the D is unclear. V was cut by 0 bases and J by 1 base, with 10 bases left in between. The CDR3 contains 16 residues. Germline V gene lookup returns CDR1 SGHTA and CDR2 FQGNSA. The CDR3 spells CASSLAGQAAKNIQYF. For the CDR3, the DNA is TGTGCCAGCAGCTTAGCAGGGCAGGCTGCCAAAAACATTCAGTACTTC.

This clonotype was seen more than once but under ten times. The chain has TRBV29-1 and TRBJ2-7, with a tentative D call TRBD1 (5 bases). The CDR3 has 14 amino acids. Germline CDR1 SQVTM, CDR2 ANQGSEA. V was pared by 4 bases and J by 2 bases, with 15 bases between. For the CDR3, the DNA is TGCAGCGTTGTACCGGGCAGGGCCCCCTACGAGCAGTACTTC. It specifies CSVVPGRAPYEQYF.

This chain joins TRBV2 and TRBJ2-7; tentatively, D is TRBD1 or TRBD2 (6 bases each). Trimming pared 7 bases from V and 0 bases from J, leaving 10 bases between. Per the germline V gene, CDR1 is SNHLY and CDR2 is FYNNEI. This CDR3 has 13 residues. CDR3 nucleotides: TGTGCCAGCAACAGGGACTTCTCCTACGAGCAGTACGTC. Protein: CASNRDFSYEQYV.

This clonotype occurred a few times. CDR3 in DNA: TGTGCCAGCAGCTCCAGACTAGCGGGGCGCACAGATACGCAGTATTTT. Residues: CASSSRLAGRTDTQYF. The chain combines TRBV7-2 with TRBJ2-3; 11 bases are a match to TRBD2. The CDR3 has 16 residues. Trimming took 4 bases from V and 1 from J; bases not matched to a gene: 4. Germline V gene lookup returns CDR1 SGHTA and CDR2 FQGNSA.

This clonotype came up many times. This sequence joins TRBV4-1 and TRBJ2-3; D could derive from TRBD1 or TRBD2 (7 bases each). There are 16 residues in the CDR3. V gave up 4 bases and J gave up 1 base, with 15 bases separating them. Germline values: CDR1 MGHRA, CDR2 YSYEKL. The CDR3 DNA follows: TGCGCCAGCAGCCCCAGGGGGAGCGGGGGCACAGATACGCAGTATTTT. Encoded protein: CASSPRGSGGTDTQYF.

This clonotype was seen ten or more times. This chain links TRBV27 with TRBJ2-5; 9 bases align to TRBD2. The J segment lost 2 bases and the V segment lost 3 bases, leaving 1 base of the junction unmatched. The CDR3 length is 14 residues. Looked up from germline, CDR1 is MNHEY and CDR2 is SMNVEV (reference sequence). The CDR3 spells CASSFLAGQETQYF. In DNA, the CDR3 is TGTGCCAGCAGTTTCCTAGCGGGGCAAGAGACCCAGTACTTC.

This clonotype was detected ten times or more. J is TRBJ2-3 and V is TRBV7-9; no firm D call. CDR3 length: 16 residues. The germline CDR1 and CDR2 sequences are SEHNR and FQNEAQ (reference sequence). Trimming stripped 3 bases from V and 2 bases from J, with 15 bases between. CDR3 nucleotide sequence: TGTGCCAGCAGCTTGGTGGTCCAAGGTTTCACAGATACGCAGTATTTT. Translation: CASSLVVQGFTDTQYF.

The chain carries TRBV5-1 and TRBJ2-5; D remains unclear. Deletions cut 4 bases from V and 4 bases from J, with 8 bases between. There are 12 residues in the CDR3. Germline V gives CDR1 SGHRS, CDR2 YFSETQ. The CDR3 sequence: CASSPILETQYF. Written as DNA, the CDR3 is TGCGCCAGCAGCCCCATCCTAGAGACCCAGTACTTC.

This rearrangement joins TRBV7-9 to TRBJ1-1; 12 bases match TRBD1. The CDR3 loop spans 16 amino acids. In germline, CDR1 is SEHNR, CDR2 FQNEAQ (reference sequence). The V segment lost 5 bases and the J segment 2 bases; nucleotides outside the gene matches: 6. This CDR3 reads CASSSRDRGLNTEAFF. CDR3 nucleotides: TGTGCCAGCAGCAGCCGGGACAGGGGGCTCAACACTGAAGCTTTCTTT.

By proportion, this clonotype is medium-sized. The chain employs TRBV2 and TRBJ2-5; D possibly corresponds to TRBD2 (5 bases). Per germline, CDR1 SNHLY and CDR2 FYNNEI. With 3 bases removed from V and 5 bases from J, the gap between germline ends came to 10 bases. The CDR3 length is 13 residues. CDR3 sequence reads: CASSESPGETQYF. The CDR3, as DNA: TGTGCCAGCAGTGAGAGTCCGGGGGAGACCCAGTACTTC.

This clonotype was picked up a small number of times. The chain is built from TRBV7-6 and TRBJ2-5, with D maybe TRBD1 (5 bases). V dropped 5 bases and J dropped 5 bases, with 27 bases sitting between them. Germline V gene sequence: CDR1 SGHVS, CDR2 FNYEAQ. The CDR3 contains 18 residues. CDR3 bases: TGTGCCAGCAGCCCCAGGCGAGGCCAGGGTTCACTATGGGAGACCCAGTACTTC. Encoded protein: CASSPRRGQGSLWETQYF.

The chain combines TRBV4-2 with TRBJ2-3, with 9 bases fitting TRBD1. Germline V gene sequence: CDR1 LGHNA, CDR2 YNFKEQ. V lost 4 bases and J lost 3; bases outside the gene matches: 8. There are 16 residues in the CDR3. CDR3 sequence reads: CASSPTGTGKTDTQYF. CDR3 DNA sequence: TGTGCCAGCAGCCCCACCGGGACAGGGAAAACAGATACGCAGTATTTT.